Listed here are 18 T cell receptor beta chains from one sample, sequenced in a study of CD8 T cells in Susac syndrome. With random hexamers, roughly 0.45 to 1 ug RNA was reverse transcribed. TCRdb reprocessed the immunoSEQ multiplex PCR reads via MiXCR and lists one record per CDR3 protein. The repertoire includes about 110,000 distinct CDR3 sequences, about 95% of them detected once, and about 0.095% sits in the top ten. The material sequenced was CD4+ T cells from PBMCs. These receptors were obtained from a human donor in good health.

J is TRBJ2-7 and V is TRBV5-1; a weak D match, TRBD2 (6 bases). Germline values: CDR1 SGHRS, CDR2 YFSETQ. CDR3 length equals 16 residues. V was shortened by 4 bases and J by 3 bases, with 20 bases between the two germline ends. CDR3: CASSKNLGTEVYEQYF. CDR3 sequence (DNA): TGCGCCAGCAGCAAAAACCTCGGGACTGAAGTCTACGAGCAGTACTTC.

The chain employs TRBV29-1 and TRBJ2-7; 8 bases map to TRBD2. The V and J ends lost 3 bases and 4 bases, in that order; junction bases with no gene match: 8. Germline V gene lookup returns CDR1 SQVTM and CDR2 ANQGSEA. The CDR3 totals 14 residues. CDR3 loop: CSVDASPGGYEQYF. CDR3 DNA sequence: TGCAGCGTTGACGCTAGCCCGGGAGGGTACGAGCAGTACTTC.

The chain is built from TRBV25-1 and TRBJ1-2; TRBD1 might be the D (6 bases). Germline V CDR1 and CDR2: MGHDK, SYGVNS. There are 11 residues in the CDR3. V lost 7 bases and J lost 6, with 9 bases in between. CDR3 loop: CASTGGDGYTF. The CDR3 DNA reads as TGTGCCAGCACGGGGGGCGATGGCTACACCTTC.

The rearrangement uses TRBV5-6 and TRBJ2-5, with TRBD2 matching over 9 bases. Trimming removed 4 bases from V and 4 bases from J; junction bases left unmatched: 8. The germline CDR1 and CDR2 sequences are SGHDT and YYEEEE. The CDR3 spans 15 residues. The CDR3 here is CASSPGGREGETQYF. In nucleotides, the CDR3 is TGTGCCAGCAGCCCCGGCGGGAGGGAAGGAGAGACCCAGTACTTC.

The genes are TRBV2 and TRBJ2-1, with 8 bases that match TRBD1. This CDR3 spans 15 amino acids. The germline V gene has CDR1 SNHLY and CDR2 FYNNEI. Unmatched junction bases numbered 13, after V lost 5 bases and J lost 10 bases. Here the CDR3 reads CASSRVPGQAKEQFF. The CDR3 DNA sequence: TGTGCCAGCAGTCGAGTCCCGGGACAGGCTAAGGAGCAGTTCTTC.

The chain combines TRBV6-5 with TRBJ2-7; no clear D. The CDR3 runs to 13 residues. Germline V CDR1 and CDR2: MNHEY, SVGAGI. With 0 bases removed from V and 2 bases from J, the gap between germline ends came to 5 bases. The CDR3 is CASSYSPTYEQYF. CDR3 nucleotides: TGTGCCAGCAGTTACTCGCCAACCTACGAGCAGTACTTC.

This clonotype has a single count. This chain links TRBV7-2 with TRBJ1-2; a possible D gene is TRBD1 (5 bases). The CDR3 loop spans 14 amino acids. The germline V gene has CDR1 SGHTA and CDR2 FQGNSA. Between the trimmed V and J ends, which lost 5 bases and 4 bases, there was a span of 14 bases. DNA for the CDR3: TGTGCCAGCAGCGGGGGGACGGCCATCTATGGCTACACCTTC. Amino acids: CASSGGTAIYGYTF.

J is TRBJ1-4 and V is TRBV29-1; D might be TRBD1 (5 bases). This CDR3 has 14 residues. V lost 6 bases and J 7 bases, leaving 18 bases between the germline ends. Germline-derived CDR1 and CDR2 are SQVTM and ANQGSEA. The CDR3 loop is CSVDSPGGGEKLFF. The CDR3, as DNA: TGCAGCGTCGACAGTCCAGGAGGTGGTGAAAAACTGTTTTTT.

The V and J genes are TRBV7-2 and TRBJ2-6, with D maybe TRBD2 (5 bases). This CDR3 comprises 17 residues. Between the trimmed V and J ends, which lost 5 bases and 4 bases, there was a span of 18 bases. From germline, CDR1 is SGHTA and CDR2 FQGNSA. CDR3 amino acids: CASSPRLRVAGANVLTF. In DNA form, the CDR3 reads TGTGCCAGCAGCCCTCGCTTGAGGGTAGCGGGGGCCAACGTCCTGACTTTC.

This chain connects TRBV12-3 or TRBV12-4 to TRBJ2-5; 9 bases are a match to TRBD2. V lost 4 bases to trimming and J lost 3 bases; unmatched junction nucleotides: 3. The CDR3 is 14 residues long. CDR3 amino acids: CASSWWTSEETQYF. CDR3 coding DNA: TGTGCCAGCAGTTGGTGGACTAGCGAAGAGACCCAGTACTTC.

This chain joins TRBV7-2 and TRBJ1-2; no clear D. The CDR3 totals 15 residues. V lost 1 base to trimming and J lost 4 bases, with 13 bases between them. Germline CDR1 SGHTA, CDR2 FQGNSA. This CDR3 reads CASSLDRGYGYGYTF. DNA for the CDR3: TGTGCCAGCAGCTTAGATAGAGGGTACGGCTATGGCTACACCTTC. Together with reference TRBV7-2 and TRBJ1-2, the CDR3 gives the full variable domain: GAGVSQSPSNKVTEKGKDVELRCDPISGHTALYWYRQSLGQGLEFLIYFQGNSAPDKSGLPSDRFSAERTGGSVSTLTIQRTQQEDSAVYLCASSLDRGYGYGYTFGSGTRLTVV.

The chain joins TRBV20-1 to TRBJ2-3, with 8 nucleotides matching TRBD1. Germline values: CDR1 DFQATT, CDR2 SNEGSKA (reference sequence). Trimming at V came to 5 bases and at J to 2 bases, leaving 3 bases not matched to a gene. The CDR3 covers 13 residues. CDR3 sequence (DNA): TGCAGTGCTCCGGGACAGGTCACAGATACGCAGTATTTT. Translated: CSAPGQVTDTQYF.

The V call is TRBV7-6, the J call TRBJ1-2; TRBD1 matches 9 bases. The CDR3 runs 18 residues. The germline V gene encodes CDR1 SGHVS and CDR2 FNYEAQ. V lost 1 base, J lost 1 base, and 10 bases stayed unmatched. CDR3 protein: CASSLVAPGQGRNYGYTF. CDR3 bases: TGTGCCAGCAGCTTAGTCGCGCCGGGACAGGGACGTAACTATGGCTACACCTTC. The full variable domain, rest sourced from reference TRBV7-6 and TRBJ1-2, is GAGVSQSPRYKVTKRGQDVALRCDPISGHVSLYWYRQALGQGPEFLTYFNYEAQQDKSGLPNDRFSAERPEGSISTLTIQRTEQRDSAMYRCASSLVAPGQGRNYGYTFGSGTRLTVV.

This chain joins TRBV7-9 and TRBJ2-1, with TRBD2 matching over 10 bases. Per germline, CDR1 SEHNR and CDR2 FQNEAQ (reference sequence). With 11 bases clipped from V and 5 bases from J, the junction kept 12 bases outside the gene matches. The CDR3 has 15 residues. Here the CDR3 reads CASGRGAGGNNEQFF. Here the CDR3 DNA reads TGTGCCTCAGGGCGAGGAGCGGGGGGGAACAATGAGCAGTTCTTC.

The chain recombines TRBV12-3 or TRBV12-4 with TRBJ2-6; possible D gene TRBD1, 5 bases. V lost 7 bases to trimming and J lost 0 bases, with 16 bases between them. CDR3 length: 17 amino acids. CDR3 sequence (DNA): TGTGCCAGCACCCGACAGACCCAAATCTCTGGGGCCAACGTCCTGACTTTC. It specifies CASTRQTQISGANVLTF.

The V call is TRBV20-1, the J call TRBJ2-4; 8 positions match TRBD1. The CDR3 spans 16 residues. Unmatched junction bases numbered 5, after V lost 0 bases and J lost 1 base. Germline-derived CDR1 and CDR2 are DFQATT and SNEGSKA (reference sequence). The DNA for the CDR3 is TGCAGTGCTAGAGACCAGGGGGCCCGCGCCAAAAACATTCAGTACTTC. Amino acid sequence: CSARDQGARAKNIQYF.

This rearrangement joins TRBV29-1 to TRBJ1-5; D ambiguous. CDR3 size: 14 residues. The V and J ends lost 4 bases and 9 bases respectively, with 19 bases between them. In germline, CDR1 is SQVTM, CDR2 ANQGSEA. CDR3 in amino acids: CSVAVSDAMGPQHF. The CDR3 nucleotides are TGCAGCGTTGCGGTGTCGGACGCAATGGGGCCCCAGCATTTT.

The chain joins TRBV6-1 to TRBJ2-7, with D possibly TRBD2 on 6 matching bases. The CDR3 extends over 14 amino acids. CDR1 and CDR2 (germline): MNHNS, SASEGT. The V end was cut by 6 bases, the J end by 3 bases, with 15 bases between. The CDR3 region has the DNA TGTGCCAGCAGCTCTTGGGGGGAAATCTACGAGCAGTACTTC. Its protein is CASSSWGEIYEQYF.